The rows below give T cell receptor beta chains drawn from one sample of a study of STAT3 mutations in large granular lymphocyte leukemia. Clones were sequenced by immunoSEQ multiplex PCR, and TCRdb holds only the in-frame ones, with some missing. The sample consists of 9,500 to 12,000 clones, 45% to 65% of them appearing once. The material sequenced was peripheral blood mononuclear cells. Source of these receptors: a boy younger than 18 with T-cell large granular lymphocyte leukemia. Some clones in this sample may be carry-over from other donors' samples. The CDR3 runs from the conserved cysteine through the conserved F or W. Fields, in order: clone size, V gene, D gene, J gene, CDR3 protein, CDR3 DNA. A D gene is named only where the DNA matches it firmly. Only some rows state a clone size, as once, few, many or a class for expanded clones.

clone size: .; V gene: TRBV5-1; D gene: .; J gene: TRBJ1-2; CDR3 protein: CASSLGEGSYGYTF; CDR3 DNA: TGCGCCAGCAGCTTAGGGGAGGGAAGCTATGGCTACACCTTC
clone size: .; V gene: TRBV7-2; D gene: .; J gene: TRBJ1-5; CDR3 protein: CASSGEGQPQHF; CDR3 DNA: TGTGCCAGCAGCGGAGAAGGCCAGCCCCAGCATTTT
clone size: .; V gene: TRBV5-1; D gene: TRBD2; J gene: TRBJ2-3; CDR3 protein: CASSLTGAGGPGTDTQYF; CDR3 DNA: TGCGCCAGCAGCTTGACGGGAGCGGGAGGGCCAGGCACAGATACGCAGTATTTT
clone size: .; V gene: TRBV7-9; D gene: .; J gene: TRBJ2-5; CDR3 protein: CASSLNSFSLSETQYF; CDR3 DNA: TGTGCCAGCAGCTTAAACAGTTTCAGCTTATCAGAGACCCAGTACTTC
clone size: once; V gene: TRBV27; D gene: TRBD2; J gene: TRBJ2-1; CDR3 protein: CASKSSGISTQQFF; CDR3 DNA: TGTGCCAGCAAATCGAGCGGGATCAGTACTCAGCAGTTCTTC
clone size: few; V gene: TRBV5-4; D gene: .; J gene: TRBJ2-7; CDR3 protein: CALMTRGGYEQYF; CDR3 DNA: TGTGCCCTCATGACGCGGGGAGGATACGAGCAGTACTTC
clone size: few; V gene: TRBV6-1; D gene: TRBD2; J gene: TRBJ2-7; CDR3 protein: CASSRLAGIYEQYF; CDR3 DNA: TGTGCCAGCAGTCGACTAGCGGGAATCTACGAGCAGTACTTC
clone size: few; V gene: TRBV5-1; D gene: .; J gene: TRBJ2-7; CDR3 protein: CASTLGTPSYEQYF; CDR3 DNA: TGCGCCAGCACCTTGGGGACTCCTTCCTACGAGCAGTACTTC
clone size: .; V gene: TRBV10-3; D gene: TRBD1; J gene: TRBJ2-7; CDR3 protein: CAISDYRGEQYF; CDR3 DNA: TGTGCCATCAGTGATTACAGGGGCGAGCAGTACTTC
clone size: .; V gene: TRBV6-4; D gene: TRBD2; J gene: TRBJ2-7; CDR3 protein: CASSDSGTSVQYF; CDR3 DNA: TGTGCCAGCAGTGACTCAGGGACTAGCGTGCAGTACTTC
clone size: .; V gene: TRBV7-9; D gene: .; J gene: TRBJ2-7; CDR3 protein: CASSLAGPYEQYF; CDR3 DNA: TGTGCCAGCAGCTTAGCGGGACCCTACGAGCAGTACTTC
clone size: few; V gene: TRBV5-6; D gene: TRBD1; J gene: TRBJ1-2; CDR3 protein: CASSDTGGNGYTF; CDR3 DNA: TGTGCCAGCAGCGACACAGGGGGGAATGGCTACACCTTC
clone size: .; V gene: TRBV7-9; D gene: TRBD1; J gene: TRBJ2-7; CDR3 protein: CAVWRDRESYEQYF; CDR3 DNA: TGTGCCGTCTGGCGGGACAGGGAATCCTACGAGCAGTACTTC
clone size: few; V gene: TRBV5-4; D gene: .; J gene: TRBJ2-1; CDR3 protein: CASEERGGYNEQFF; CDR3 DNA: TGTGCCAGCGAAGAGAGAGGCGGCTACAATGAGCAGTTCTTC
clone size: .; V gene: TRBV29-1; D gene: .; J gene: TRBJ2-3; CDR3 protein: CSVAMGGRTDTQYF; CDR3 DNA: TGCAGCGTCGCCATGGGGGGGCGCACAGATACGCAGTATTTT
clone size: few; V gene: TRBV5-1; D gene: .; J gene: TRBJ2-1; CDR3 protein: CASSLELLENEQFF; CDR3 DNA: TGCGCCAGCAGCTTGGAACTGTTGGAGAATGAGCAGTTCTTC
clone size: .; V gene: TRBV6-6; D gene: .; J gene: TRBJ2-7; CDR3 protein: CASSRGQYEQYF; CDR3 DNA: TGTGCCAGCAGCCGAGGACAGTACGAGCAGTACTTC
clone size: .; V gene: TRBV7-9; D gene: .; J gene: TRBJ2-5; CDR3 protein: CASSSRDSLLETQYF; CDR3 DNA: TGTGCCAGCAGCTCCCGGGACTCCCTTTTAGAGACCCAGTACTTC
clone size: .; V gene: TRBV6-5; D gene: .; J gene: TRBJ2-7; CDR3 protein: CASSFTELTYEQYF; CDR3 DNA: TGTGCCAGCAGTTTTACGGAGTTGACCTACGAGCAGTACTTC
clone size: .; V gene: TRBV25-1; D gene: .; J gene: TRBJ2-5; CDR3 protein: CASSQGGETQYF; CDR3 DNA: TGTGCCAGCAGCCAGGGCGGGGAGACCCAGTACTTC
clone size: .; V gene: TRBV5-1; D gene: .; J gene: TRBJ2-6; CDR3 protein: CASRISPFGESSGANVLTF; CDR3 DNA: TGCGCCAGCCGCATTAGTCCTTTTGGTGAATCCTCTGGGGCCAACGTCCTGACTTTC
clone size: few; V gene: TRBV7-9; D gene: TRBD2; J gene: TRBJ2-3; CDR3 protein: CASSATSGVSDTQYF; CDR3 DNA: TGTGCCAGCAGCGCGACTAGCGGGGTGTCAGATACGCAGTATTTT
clone size: few; V gene: TRBV18; D gene: .; J gene: TRBJ1-4; CDR3 protein: CASSPAAGRIEKLFF; CDR3 DNA: TGTGCCAGCTCACCGGCGGCGGGAAGGATTGAAAAACTGTTTTTT
clone size: .; V gene: TRBV30; D gene: TRBD1; J gene: TRBJ2-5; CDR3 protein: CAWSPGQLQETQYF; CDR3 DNA: TGTGCCTGGAGCCCGGGACAGCTACAAGAGACCCAGTACTTC
clone size: .; V gene: TRBV6-1; D gene: .; J gene: TRBJ2-7; CDR3 protein: CASSEVGALRYEQYF; CDR3 DNA: TGTGCCAGCAGTGAAGTAGGGGCCCTTAGGTACGAGCAGTACTTC
clone size: .; V gene: TRBV7-9; D gene: .; J gene: TRBJ1-5; CDR3 protein: CASSLSGNQPQHF; CDR3 DNA: TGTGCCAGCAGCTTATCAGGGAATCAGCCCCAGCATTTT
clone size: .; V gene: TRBV29-1; D gene: .; J gene: TRBJ2-4; CDR3 protein: CSVKTRRNIQYF; CDR3 DNA: TGCAGCGTTAAGACCCGGCGGAACATTCAGTACTTC
clone size: .; V gene: TRBV7-9; D gene: .; J gene: TRBJ2-7; CDR3 protein: CASSLAGTPYEQYF; CDR3 DNA: TGTGCCAGCAGCTTAGCCGGGACACCGTACGAGCAGTACTTC
clone size: few; V gene: TRBV2; D gene: .; J gene: TRBJ2-2; CDR3 protein: CASLGHGELFF; CDR3 DNA: TGTGCCAGCCTCGGCCACGGGGAGCTGTTTTTT
clone size: .; V gene: TRBV5-6; D gene: .; J gene: TRBJ2-5; CDR3 protein: CASSSGYEETQYF; CDR3 DNA: TGTGCCAGCAGTTCGGGGTATGAAGAGACCCAGTACTTC
clone size: .; V gene: TRBV15; D gene: .; J gene: TRBJ1-5; CDR3 protein: CATSTRDQPQHF; CDR3 DNA: TGTGCCACCAGCACCCGGGATCAGCCCCAGCATTTT
clone size: .; V gene: TRBV27; D gene: .; J gene: TRBJ2-7; CDR3 protein: CASRGLRTYEQYF; CDR3 DNA: TGTGCCAGCCGGGGACTGCGGACCTACGAGCAGTACTTC
clone size: .; V gene: TRBV7-9; D gene: TRBD1; J gene: TRBJ2-1; CDR3 protein: CASSSQGQGGYNEQFF; CDR3 DNA: TGTGCCAGCAGCTCCCAAGGACAGGGAGGCTACAATGAGCAGTTCTTC
clone size: .; V gene: TRBV7-9; D gene: .; J gene: TRBJ1-5; CDR3 protein: CASSLGELGPQHF; CDR3 DNA: TGTGCCAGCAGCTTGGGCGAGCTAGGGCCCCAGCATTTT
clone size: .; V gene: TRBV9; D gene: TRBD1; J gene: TRBJ2-7; CDR3 protein: CASSGGTGRYEQYF; CDR3 DNA: TGTGCCAGCAGCGGTGGGACAGGGCGCTACGAGCAGTACTTC
clone size: .; V gene: TRBV18; D gene: .; J gene: TRBJ1-2; CDR3 protein: CASSPMAGGKDYGYTF; CDR3 DNA: TGTGCCAGCTCACCAATGGCAGGCGGAAAGGACTATGGCTACACCTTC
clone size: .; V gene: TRBV27; D gene: .; J gene: TRBJ2-7; CDR3 protein: CASSLQTGRYEQYF; CDR3 DNA: TGTGCCAGCAGTCTACAGACGGGACGCTACGAGCAGTACTTC
clone size: few; V gene: TRBV7-9; D gene: .; J gene: TRBJ2-3; CDR3 protein: CASTLGGGTDTQYF; CDR3 DNA: TGTGCCAGCACCCTGGGTGGGGGCACAGATACGCAGTATTTT
clone size: .; V gene: TRBV30; D gene: TRBD2; J gene: TRBJ2-3; CDR3 protein: CAWSMDREATDTQYF; CDR3 DNA: TGTGCCTGGAGTATGGACCGGGAGGCCACAGATACGCAGTATTTT
clone size: .; V gene: TRBV29-1; D gene: .; J gene: TRBJ1-5; CDR3 protein: CSVGQENQPQHF; CDR3 DNA: TGCAGCGTTGGACAGGAGAATCAGCCCCAGCATTTT
clone size: .; V gene: TRBV7-9; D gene: .; J gene: TRBJ1-2; CDR3 protein: CASSFGGARDDGYTF; CDR3 DNA: TGTGCCAGCAGCTTCGGTGGGGCCAGGGATGATGGCTACACCTTC
clone size: once; V gene: TRBV5-1; D gene: TRBD2; J gene: TRBJ2-7; CDR3 protein: CASSPSPTSGRYEQYF; CDR3 DNA: TGCGCCAGCAGCCCGTCCCCGACTAGCGGGAGGTACGAGCAGTACTTC